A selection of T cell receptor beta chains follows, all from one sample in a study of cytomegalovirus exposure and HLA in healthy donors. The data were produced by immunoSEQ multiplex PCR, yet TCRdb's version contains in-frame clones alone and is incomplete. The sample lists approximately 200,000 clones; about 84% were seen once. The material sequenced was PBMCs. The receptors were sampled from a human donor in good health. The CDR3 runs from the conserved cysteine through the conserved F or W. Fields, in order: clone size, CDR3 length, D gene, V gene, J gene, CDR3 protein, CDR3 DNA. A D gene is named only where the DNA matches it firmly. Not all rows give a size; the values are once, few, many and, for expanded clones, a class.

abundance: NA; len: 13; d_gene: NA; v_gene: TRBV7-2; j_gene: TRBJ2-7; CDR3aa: CASGEAWSYEQYF; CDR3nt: TGTGCCAGCGGAGAGGCCTGGTCCTACGAGCAGTACTTC
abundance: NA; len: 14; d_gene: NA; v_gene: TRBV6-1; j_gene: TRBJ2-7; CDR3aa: CASSVVDLTYEQYF; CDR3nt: TGTGCCAGCAGTGTCGTTGATCTCACTTACGAGCAGTACTTC
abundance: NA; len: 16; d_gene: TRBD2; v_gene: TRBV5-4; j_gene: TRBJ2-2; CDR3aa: CASSLGGGRNTGELFF; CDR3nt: TGTGCCAGCAGCTTGGGCGGCGGGAGGAACACCGGGGAGCTGTTTTTT
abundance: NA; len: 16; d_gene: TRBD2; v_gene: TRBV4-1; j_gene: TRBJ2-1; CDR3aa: CASSHPPGLDSYEQFF; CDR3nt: TGCGCCAGCAGCCACCCGCCGGGACTAGATTCATATGAGCAGTTCTTC
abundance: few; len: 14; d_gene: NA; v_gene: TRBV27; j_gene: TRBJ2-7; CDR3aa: CASSYKPVTYEQYF; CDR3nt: TGTGCCAGCAGTTATAAGCCCGTCACCTACGAGCAGTACTTC
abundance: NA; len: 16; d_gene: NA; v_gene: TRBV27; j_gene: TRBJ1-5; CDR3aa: CASRPTAVGYAQPQHF; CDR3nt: TGTGCCAGCAGGCCGACAGCCGTCGGGTACGCTCAGCCCCAGCATTTT
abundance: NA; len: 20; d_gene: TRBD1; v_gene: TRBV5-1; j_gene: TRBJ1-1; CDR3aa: CASSFVSTGPFKNMNTEAFF; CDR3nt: TGCGCCAGCAGCTTCGTTTCGACAGGGCCCTTCAAAAATATGAACACTGAAGCTTTCTTT
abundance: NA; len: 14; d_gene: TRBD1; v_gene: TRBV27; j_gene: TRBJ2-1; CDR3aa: CASKRGRNGYEQFF; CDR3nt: TGTGCCAGCAAAAGGGGGCGTAATGGCTATGAGCAGTTCTTC
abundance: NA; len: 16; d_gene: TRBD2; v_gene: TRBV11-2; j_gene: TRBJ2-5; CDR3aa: CASSLVRLAGRETQYF; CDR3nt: TGTGCCAGCAGCTTAGTGAGACTAGCTGGGAGGGAGACCCAGTACTTC
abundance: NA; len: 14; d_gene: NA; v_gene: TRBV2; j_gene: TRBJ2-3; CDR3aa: CASRVDRGTDTQYF; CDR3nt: TGTGCCAGCAGGGTCGATCGCGGCACAGATACGCAGTATTTT
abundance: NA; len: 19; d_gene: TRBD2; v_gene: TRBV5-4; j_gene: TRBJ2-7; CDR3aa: CASRVTRGRLAVSSYEQYF; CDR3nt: TGTGCCAGCAGGGTCACCCGAGGTCGCCTAGCGGTTAGCTCCTACGAGCAGTACTTC
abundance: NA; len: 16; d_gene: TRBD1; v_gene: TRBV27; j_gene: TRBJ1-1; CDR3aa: CASSTRTTGLNTEAFF; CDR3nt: TGTGCCAGCAGTACAAGGACGACAGGGCTGAACACTGAAGCTTTCTTT
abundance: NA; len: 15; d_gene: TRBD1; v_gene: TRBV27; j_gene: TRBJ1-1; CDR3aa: CASSLRQGGNTEAFF; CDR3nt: TGTGCCAGCAGTCTACGACAGGGAGGGAACACTGAAGCTTTCTTT
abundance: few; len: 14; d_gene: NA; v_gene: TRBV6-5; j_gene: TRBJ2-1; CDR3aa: CASSYGGGVNEQFF; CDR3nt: TGTGCCAGCAGTTATGGCGGAGGGGTCAATGAGCAGTTCTTC
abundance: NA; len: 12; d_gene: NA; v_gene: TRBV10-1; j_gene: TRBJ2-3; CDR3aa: CASRRTRDTQYF; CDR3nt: TGCGCCAGCAGGAGGACTCGGGATACGCAGTATTTT